These T cell receptor beta chains were read from a single sample in a study of shared clonotypes between healthy human individuals. Using immunoSEQ multiplex PCR, the repertoire was profiled, and TCRdb retains in-frame clones only, with some absent. The sample yields about 1.5 million clones, nearly 99% seen once. Sequences were obtained from naive CD4+ T cells sorted from blood. The source is a man between 25 and 39 years old in good health. The CDR3 runs from the conserved cysteine through the conserved F or W. A D gene is named only where the DNA matches it firmly. Only part of the rows carry a size: once, few, many, or a class if the clone is expanded.

size: once
J: TRBJ2-7
V: TRBV2
D: TRBD2
DNA: TGTGCCAGGAAAGCGGGACCCCCCTACGAGCAGTACTTC
CDR3: CARKAGPPYEQYF

size: -
J: TRBJ2-7
V: TRBV5-5
D: -
DNA: TGTGCCAGCAGCTTGGTACTGACCTACGAGCAGTACTTC
CDR3: CASSLVLTYEQYF

size: -
J: TRBJ2-7
V: TRBV6-5
D: -
DNA: TGTGCCAGCAGTCGACAGGATGCGCAGTACTTC
CDR3: CASSRQDAQYF

size: -
J: TRBJ2-1
V: TRBV5-4
D: -
DNA: TGTGCCAGCAGCGCCATGGGTGAGCAGTTCTTC
CDR3: CASSAMGEQFF

size: -
J: TRBJ2-2
V: TRBV28
D: TRBD2
DNA: TGTGCCAGCAGTCACCAACTAGCGGGGGGCACCGGGGAGCTGTTTTTT
CDR3: CASSHQLAGGTGELFF

size: -
J: TRBJ2-3
V: TRBV5-4
D: TRBD1
DNA: TGTGCCAGCAGCCCCCGGGACAGATTCACAGATACGCAGTATTTT
CDR3: CASSPRDRFTDTQYF

size: -
J: TRBJ1-1
V: TRBV7-9
D: -
DNA: TGTGCCAGCAGCTTTAGGGGAACGAACACTGAAGCTTTCTTT
CDR3: CASSFRGTNTEAFF

size: -
J: TRBJ2-2
V: TRBV7-9
D: -
DNA: TGTGCTTCGTCGGGGGGCGAGGAGCTGTTTTTT
CDR3: CASSGGEELFF

size: -
J: TRBJ2-7
V: TRBV15
D: -
DNA: TGTGCCACCAGCAGTCGAGGGACATACTACGAGCAGTACTTC
CDR3: CATSSRGTYYEQYF

size: -
J: TRBJ2-1
V: TRBV19
D: -
DNA: TGTGCCAGTAGTATTTCCTCATATGGACCGCAGTTCTTC
CDR3: CASSISSYGPQFF

size: -
J: TRBJ1-5
V: TRBV13
D: -
DNA: TGTGCCAGCAGCCGGCAGGGGAATCCTCAGCCCCAGCATTTT
CDR3: CASSRQGNPQPQHF

size: -
J: TRBJ1-1
V: TRBV6-5
D: -
DNA: TGTGCCAGCAGTTCGGGACCGAACACTGAAGCTTTCTTT
CDR3: CASSSGPNTEAFF

size: -
J: TRBJ1-2
V: TRBV19
D: -
DNA: TGTGCCAAGTTCTGGGGCTACACCTTC
CDR3: CAKFWGYTF

size: -
J: TRBJ2-2
V: TRBV10-3
D: -
DNA: TGTGCCATCAGTGAGTCACAGGTTGGGACCGGGGAGCTGTTTTTT
CDR3: CAISESQVGTGELFF

size: -
J: TRBJ1-1
V: TRBV5-4
D: TRBD1
DNA: TGTGCCAGCAGCGGTAGGGGACAGGGGGACACTGAAGCTTTCTTT
CDR3: CASSGRGQGDTEAFF

size: -
J: TRBJ2-1
V: TRBV10-3
D: TRBD1
DNA: TGTGCCATCAGGACCGGGACAGGATTCAATGAGCAGTTCTTC
CDR3: CAIRTGTGFNEQFF

size: -
J: TRBJ2-3
V: TRBV5-6
D: TRBD2
DNA: TGTGCCAGCAGCTTGGTTAGCGGGAGTGGGACAGATACGCAGTATTTT
CDR3: CASSLVSGSGTDTQYF

size: -
J: TRBJ2-2
V: TRBV18
D: TRBD1
DNA: TGTGCCAGCTCACCACCGTGGGGACAGGGCATCACCGGGGAGCTGTTTTTT
CDR3: CASSPPWGQGITGELFF

size: -
J: TRBJ2-7
V: TRBV9
D: TRBD2
DNA: TGTGCCAGCGCCCCCGGGACTAGCGGCTACGAGCAGTACTTC
CDR3: CASAPGTSGYEQYF

size: -
J: TRBJ2-7
V: TRBV6-1
D: -
DNA: TGTGCCACTGGGACCTCCTCCTACGAGCAGTACTTC
CDR3: CATGTSSYEQYF

size: once
J: TRBJ2-7
V: TRBV7-2
D: -
DNA: TGTGCCAGCAGCACACAAGCGGAGATTACCTACGAGCAGTACTTC
CDR3: CASSTQAEITYEQYF

size: -
J: TRBJ1-2
V: TRBV6-5
D: -
DNA: TGTGCCAGCAGTAGAGGCGGGGGGCGAGGCTATGGCTACACCTTC
CDR3: CASSRGGGRGYGYTF

size: -
J: TRBJ1-4
V: TRBV6-5
D: -
DNA: TGTGCCAGCAGTTCGGGAGCAACTAATGAAAAACTGTTTTTT
CDR3: CASSSGATNEKLFF

size: -
J: TRBJ2-1
V: TRBV12-1
D: -
DNA: TGTGCCAGCAGCTTGAGGACTACCTACAATGAGCAGTTCTTC
CDR3: CASSLRTTYNEQFF

size: -
J: TRBJ2-7
V: TRBV7-9
D: -
DNA: TGTGCCAGCAGCTTAAGGTCTTTCGAGCAGTACTTC
CDR3: CASSLRSFEQYF

size: once
J: TRBJ2-5
V: TRBV18
D: TRBD1
DNA: TGTGCCAGCTCACCACTTGGGACAGGCCAGGAGACCCAGTACTTC
CDR3: CASSPLGTGQETQYF

size: once
J: TRBJ2-7
V: TRBV11-2
D: TRBD2
DNA: TGTGCCAGCAGCTTAAATGGCGGGAGCTCCTACGAGCAGTACTTC
CDR3: CASSLNGGSSYEQYF

size: -
J: TRBJ2-3
V: TRBV4-2
D: -
DNA: TGTGCCAGCAGCCAAGGGGGACCGCCGAGAACAGATACGCAGTATTTT
CDR3: CASSQGGPPRTDTQYF

size: -
J: TRBJ2-3
V: TRBV7-2
D: TRBD1
DNA: TGTGCCAGCAGCTTAGGATACAGGGGGGGCACAGATACGCAGTATTTT
CDR3: CASSLGYRGGTDTQYF

size: -
J: TRBJ2-7
V: TRBV9
D: -
DNA: TGTGCCAGCAGCGTAGGGAATAGCCGGATCCACTCCTACGAGCAGTACTTC
CDR3: CASSVGNSRIHSYEQYF

size: once
J: TRBJ2-7
V: TRBV6-6
D: -
DNA: TGTGCCAGCAGTTACTCGCTCCAGGGCACCTACGAGCAGTACTTC
CDR3: CASSYSLQGTYEQYF